The clone carrying this T cell receptor beta chain occurred a few times. Antigen specificity is unknown. Trimming removed 5 bases from V and 1 base from J, with 14 bases in between. Looked up from germline, CDR1 is MDHEN and CDR2 is SYDVKM. The CDR3 length is 15 residues. These data are taken from a study of T cells in Graves' hyperthyroidism and ophthalmopathy. Study-wide results and caveats: Blood samples included most of the expanded thyroid clonotypes exceeding 0.001. Ophthalmopathy stood apart from stable hyperthyroidism in a 13 V-J model. Before onset, ophthalmopathy was predicted by the model a median about six months earlier.

The source material, RNA transcripts, was used to amplify TCR beta CDR3 regions. When the TCR CDR3 underwent first-round RT-PCR, the HTBI primer set was used. TCRdb re-called the multiplex PCR reads through MiXCR, storing one row per CDR3 protein. This table has fewer than 650,000 distinct CDR3 sequences, approximately 49% appearing once. The TCR originated in an adult woman with Graves' disease, either hyperthyroidism or ophthalmopathy (not recorded which). V is TRBV28 and J is TRBJ2-5, with a weak D call TRBD2 (6 bases). The material sequenced was peripheral blood or thyroid tissue (not recorded which). CDR3 sequence (DNA): TGTGCCAGCAGTCGACGCTCGGGACTCCAAGAGACCCAGTACTTC. This encodes CASSRRSGLQETQYF.